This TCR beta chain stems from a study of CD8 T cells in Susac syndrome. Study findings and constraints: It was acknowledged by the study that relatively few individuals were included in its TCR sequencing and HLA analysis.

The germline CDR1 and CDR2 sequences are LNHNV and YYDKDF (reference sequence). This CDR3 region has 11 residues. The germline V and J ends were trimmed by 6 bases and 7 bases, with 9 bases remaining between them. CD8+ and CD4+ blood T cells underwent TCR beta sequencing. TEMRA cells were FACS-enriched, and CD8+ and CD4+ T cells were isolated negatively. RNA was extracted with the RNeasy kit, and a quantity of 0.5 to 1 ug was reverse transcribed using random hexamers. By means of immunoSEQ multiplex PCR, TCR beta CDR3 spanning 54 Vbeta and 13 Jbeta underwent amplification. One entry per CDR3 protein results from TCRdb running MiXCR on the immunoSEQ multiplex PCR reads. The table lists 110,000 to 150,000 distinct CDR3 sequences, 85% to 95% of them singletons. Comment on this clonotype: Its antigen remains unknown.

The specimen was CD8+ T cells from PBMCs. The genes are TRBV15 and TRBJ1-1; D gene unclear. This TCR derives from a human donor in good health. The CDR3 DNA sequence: TGTGCCACCAGAGCGCGGGGTGAAGCTTTCTTT. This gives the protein CATRARGEAFF. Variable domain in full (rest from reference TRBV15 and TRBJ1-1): DAMVIQNPRYQVTQFGKPVTLSCSQTLNHNVMYWYQQKSSQAPKLLFHYYDKDFNNEADTPDNFQSRRPNTSFCFLDIRSPGLGDTAMYLCATRARGEAFFGQGTRLTVV.